This T cell receptor beta chain was found in a study of T cell responses to AZD1222 COVID-19 vaccine. Study conclusions and caveats: The peak T cell response came first, and repertoires were sampled only after it. At baseline, seropositivity was found in only 5 to 7 AZD1222 recipients. The span of vaccine-associated CD4 TCRs extended across spike, with dominance at 160-218 and 743-854.

Produced via immunoSEQ multiplex PCR; TCRdb's table is partial and in-frame only. The data contain about 91,000 clones, over 75% of them singletons. As to this clone: The antigen remains undetermined.

Germline-derived CDR1 and CDR2 are SEHNR and FQNEAQ (reference sequence). The CDR3 is 12 residues long. The ends were cut back, 2 bases at V and 10 bases at J, with 11 bases in the middle. The sequenced sample was peripheral blood, obtained on day 0 of AZD1222 vaccination. This TCR was sampled from an adult in good health. The chain employs TRBV7-9 and TRBJ1-2; D uncertain. This chain's CDR3 is CASSLPHTAYTF. For the CDR3, the DNA is TGTGCCAGCAGCTTACCTCACACAGCCTACACCTTC.